The next 21 T cell receptor beta chains were all read from a single sample in a study of beta chain features in type 1 diabetes. Study findings and constraints: Across all four CD4+ subsets, people with type 1 diabetes showed modestly shorter TCRB CDR3s.

Which antigens these TCRs recognize remains unknown. The whole isolated RNA underwent reverse transcription, so sequencing captured expressed TCRB transcripts. The data were produced by immunoSEQ multiplex PCR, yet TCRdb's version contains in-frame clones alone and is incomplete. The sample holds about 700,000 clones, roughly an eighth seen once. Sequencing was done on a sample of naive CD4+ T cells from blood. The source of these receptors is a man aged 18-30 years with type 1 diabetes.

The rearrangement joins TRBV6-5 to TRBJ1-2, with 10 bases lining up with TRBD1. The length of the CDR3 is 15 residues. After removal of 5 bases from V and 0 bases from J, the junction contained 3 bases not matched to a gene. CDR1 is MNHEY, CDR2 SVGAGI, per germline. CDR3 nucleotides: TGTGCCAGCAGTCGGGACAGGGGACCTAACTATGGCTACACCTTC. It yields the protein CASSRDRGPNYGYTF.

The V and J genes are TRBV15 and TRBJ1-4; no firm D call. Trimming removed 2 bases at V and 8 bases at J, with 9 bases between. Looked up from germline, CDR1 is LNHNV and CDR2 is YYDKDF (reference sequence). The CDR3 has 13 amino acids. CDR3 loop: CATSRFPPEKLFF. As DNA, the CDR3 is TGTGCCACCAGCAGATTCCCTCCCGAAAAACTGTTTTTT.

In this sample, this clone turned up a few times. V usage is TRBV7-9 and J usage is TRBJ2-7; D is perhaps TRBD2 (7 bases). Germline V gene sequence: CDR1 SEHNR, CDR2 FQNEAQ (reference sequence). With 7 bases removed from V and 6 bases from J, the gap between germline ends came to 19 bases. The length of the CDR3 is 14 residues. DNA for the CDR3: TGTGCCAGCACCCCTAGGGGGGGGCCGCGCGAGCAGTACTTC. Translation gives CASTPRGGPREQYF.

A note on this clone: Other DNA sequences in this specimen translate into the identical CDR3. This rearrangement joins TRBV18 to TRBJ2-7, with D possibly called TRBD1 or TRBD2 (5 bases each). This CDR3 spans 12 amino acids. Germline V gives CDR1 KGHSH, CDR2 LQKENI. V was clipped by 0 bases and J by 5 bases, with 5 bases between them. The DNA of the CDR3 is TGTGCCAGCTCACCACCGGGGGACGAGCAGTACTTC. It specifies CASSPPGDEQYF.

This clone was observed a handful of times. Other DNA sequences within the sample encode an identical CDR3. The chain recombines TRBV30 with TRBJ1-2; 7 bases fit TRBD1. The CDR3 spans 13 residues. Germline trimming cut 0 bases from V and 4 bases from J; bases unmatched to any gene: 2. Germline V CDR1 and CDR2: GTSNPN, SVGIG (reference sequence). The CDR3 reads CAWSVQGSYGYTF. CDR3 bases: TGTGCCTGGAGTGTACAGGGGAGCTATGGCTACACCTTC.

Of note for this clone: Other DNA sequences of this sample code for an identical CDR3. V and J are TRBV18 and TRBJ2-7; D may be TRBD1 or TRBD2 (5 bases each). Germline CDR1 and CDR2: KGHSH and LQKENI. Between the trimmed V and J ends, which lost 6 bases and 0 bases, there was a span of 9 bases. The CDR3 loop spans 13 amino acids. The DNA of the CDR3 is TGTGCCAGCTCCCCCGGGACCTCCTACGAGCAGTACTTC. As protein: CASSPGTSYEQYF.

This clone was observed a few times. V is TRBV19 and J is TRBJ2-6; TRBD1 aligns across 7 bases. Looked up from germline, CDR1 is LNHDA and CDR2 is SQIVND (reference sequence). The CDR3 is made up of 17 amino acids. The V and J ends lost 10 bases and 0 bases, in that order; junction bases with no gene match: 12. CDR3 DNA sequence: TGTGCCACTACGCAGACAGGGTCGCGCTCTGGGGCCAACGTCCTGACTTTC. Protein product: CATTQTGSRSGANVLTF.

The chain is built from TRBV19 and TRBJ2-5; D is ambiguous. The CDR3 runs to 13 residues. Per germline, CDR1 LNHDA and CDR2 SQIVND (reference sequence). Trimming removed 1 base at V and 5 bases at J, with 8 bases between. The CDR3: CASSIGTRETQYF. The CDR3 DNA reads as TGTGCCAGTAGTATAGGGACGAGGGAGACCCAGTACTTC.

This clone came up a few times. V gene TRBV5-1 combines with J gene TRBJ2-1; D possibly corresponds to TRBD2 (7 bases). The CDR3 is 15 amino acids. With 0 bases removed from V and 4 bases from J, the gap between germline ends came to 11 bases. CDR1 SGHRS and CDR2 YFSETQ come from the germline V gene. The CDR3 here is CASSLVAGAYNEQFF. The DNA of the CDR3 is TGCGCCAGCAGCTTGGTTGCGGGGGCATACAATGAGCAGTTCTTC.

The rearrangement joins TRBV7-9 to TRBJ1-2; no clear D gene. Germline assignment: CDR1 SEHNR and CDR2 FQNEAQ (reference sequence). The V and J ends lost 5 bases and 3 bases respectively, with 7 bases between them. CDR3 length equals 12 residues. This chain's CDR3 is CASSKEYYGYTF. The CDR3, as DNA: TGTGCCAGCAGCAAAGAATACTATGGCTACACCTTC.

This sequence joins TRBV11-2 and TRBJ2-1; D is tentatively TRBD1 or TRBD2 (5 bases each). V lost 7 bases and J 6 bases, leaving 22 bases between the germline ends. Germline loops: CDR1 SGHAT, CDR2 FQNNGV. The CDR3 covers 16 residues. CDR3 region: CASTPVRDRLLNEQFF. The CDR3 DNA reads as TGTGCCAGCACCCCGGTTCGGGACCGCTTACTCAATGAGCAGTTCTTC.

The V call is TRBV13, the J call TRBJ1-1; unclear D gene. Germline assignment: CDR1 PRHDT and CDR2 FYEKMQ (reference sequence). CDR3 length: 13 amino acids. With 5 bases removed from V and 0 bases from J, the gap between germline ends came to 7 bases. The CDR3 DNA follows: TGTGCCAGCAGCGCACGTGTGAACACTGAAGCTTTCTTT. Translation: CASSARVNTEAFF.

The table lists this clone with a few counts. CDR3: CSVEKMDWTQYF. Written as DNA, the CDR3 is TGCAGCGTTGAGAAGATGGACTGGACCCAGTACTTC. This rearrangement joins TRBV29-1 to TRBJ2-5; D is possibly TRBD2 (5 bases). V lost 3 bases, J lost 7 bases, and 12 bases lay in between. Germline V lookup: CDR1 SQVTM, CDR2 ANQGSEA. The CDR3 contains 12 residues.

The rearrangement uses TRBV28 and TRBJ1-2; D gene uncertain. The CDR3 is 12 amino acids. Germline V gives CDR1 MDHEN, CDR2 SYDVKM. The V end was cut by 6 bases, the J end by 3 bases, with 8 bases between. The CDR3 sequence is CASSWADYGYTF. CDR3 nucleotide sequence: TGTGCCAGCAGCTGGGCGGACTATGGCTACACCTTC.

This clone has more than one count but fewer than ten. The chain has TRBV14 and TRBJ1-3; D is undetermined. The CDR3 has 16 amino acids. The germline V and J ends were trimmed by 0 bases and 0 bases, with 9 bases remaining between them. CDR1 and CDR2 (germline): SGHDN, FVKESK. The CDR3 sequence: CASSQDPVISGNTIYF. The CDR3 DNA is TGTGCCAGCAGCCAAGACCCGGTAATCTCTGGAAACACCATATATTTT.

The V gene is TRBV27, the J gene TRBJ1-1, with D possibly being TRBD1 (6 bases). Germline assignment: CDR1 MNHEY and CDR2 SMNVEV (reference sequence). V gave up 5 bases and J gave up 0 bases, with 16 bases separating them. The CDR3 covers 16 residues. The CDR3: CASSLHQQGLNTEAFF. The CDR3 DNA follows: TGTGCCAGCAGTCTACACCAACAGGGATTGAACACTGAAGCTTTCTTT.

In its sample, this clone was seen a few times. The chain uses TRBV19 and TRBJ2-1; D is perhaps TRBD1 (5 bases). CDR1 LNHDA and CDR2 SQIVND come from the germline V gene (reference sequence). This CDR3 comprises 16 residues. Trimming removed 1 base at V and 0 bases at J, with 10 bases between. CDR3 in DNA: TGTGCCAGTAGTATAGGTGCAGGGAACTCCTACAATGAGCAGTTCTTC. This codes for CASSIGAGNSYNEQFF.

This clone has more than one count but fewer than ten. As DNA, the CDR3 is TGTGCCAGCAGTTTACCAGAGAGATATGAGCAGTTCTTC. It encodes CASSLPERYEQFF. The chain carries TRBV27 and TRBJ2-1; no firm D call. V lost 2 bases and J lost 8, with 10 bases in between. The CDR3 has 13 residues. Germline V gene sequence: CDR1 MNHEY, CDR2 SMNVEV (reference sequence).

Points on this clone: The conserved phenylalanine or tryptophan normally closing the CDR3 is absent here, so this likely arose from a read error. The DNA is left out, because the CDR3 cannot be placed on it with certainty; the CDR3 is given as TCRdb lists it. This chain links TRBV5-4 with TRBJ1-1; the DNA was not used to check the table's D call, TRBD1. With termini counted, the CDR3 has 16 amino acids. Germline loops: CDR1 SGHNT, CDR2 YYREEE (reference sequence). The chain's CDR3 is CASSLAGTEEVTVFRG.

Worth noting for this clone: Within the sample, other DNA sequences also encode this same CDR3. Here the CDR3 reads CASSLAANTEAFF. The DNA for the CDR3 is TGTGCCAGCAGCTTGGCCGCTAACACTGAAGCTTTCTTT. This chain links TRBV5-6 with TRBJ1-1; no reliable D call. There are 13 residues in the CDR3. The V gene's germline CDR1 is SGHDT and CDR2 YYEEEE. Trimming removed 0 bases from V and 2 bases from J, with 5 bases in between.

This chain uses TRBV9 with TRBJ2-5; no clear D gene. Germline assignment: CDR1 SGDLS and CDR2 YYNGEE. Trimming stripped 3 bases from V and 0 bases from J, with 3 bases between. This CDR3 is 12 amino acids long. In nucleotides, the CDR3 is TGTGCCAGCAGCGCCAACCAAGAGACCCAGTACTTC. Protein: CASSANQETQYF.